This T cell receptor beta chain was captured in a study of blood T cells in healthy people across ages. Study background: Capture by template switching was about one barcoded beta molecule per two T cells.

The CDR3 consists of 13 residues. V lost 3 bases and J lost 5; bases outside the gene matches: 4. CDR1 is SQVTM, CDR2 ANQGSEA, per germline. Next came a second PCR, run for roughly 6 to 11 cycles, which used a sample-barcoded 5' primer along with a J-beta primer mix. Samples each returned at least 2.5 million CDR3-containing paired-end reads. TCRdb fed the 5' RACE reads into MiXCR, producing one record per CDR3 protein. The sample includes about 1 million distinct CDR3 sequences, 25% of them seen just once. This sample also appeared in a second study, on T cells of mothers and their children. Per that study: The study sampled a few healthy Caucasian mothers and their six children.

The rearrangement links TRBV29-1 to TRBJ2-3; 8 bases align to TRBD1. Material: blood. This receptor was identified in a girl between 2 and 10 years old in good health. CDR3 sequence reads: CSVETGEKDTQYF. The CDR3, as DNA: TGCAGCGTTGAGACAGGGGAGAAAGATACGCAGTATTTT.